Listed below are T cell receptor beta chains from one sample, sequenced in a study of CDR3 diversity in severe acne. TCRdb passed the PCR reads through MiXCR, listing each CDR3 protein once. Of some 90,000 distinct CDR3 sequences in the sample, roughly half were seen once. Material: blood. These receptors were collected from a male donor in good health, serving as a control. Both conserved end residues are part of each CDR3. A D gene is named only where the DNA matches it firmly.

-,TRBJ1-1,TRBV2,CASKILHTEAFF
-,TRBJ2-1,TRBV5-1,CASSFESSYNEQFF
-,TRBJ2-2,TRBV19,CASSILGAGTGELFF
-,TRBJ1-6,TRBV30,CAWTPVGGSPLHF
-,TRBJ2-7,TRBV5-1,CASSLGGSAYEQYF
-,TRBJ1-5,TRBV20-1,CSASPIGTNGRNQPQHF
TRBD1,TRBJ1-1,TRBV20-1,CSATTGEGTEAFF
-,TRBJ1-5,TRBV10-2,CASNTLGPGQPQHF
-,TRBJ2-2,TRBV19,CASRPQLTGELFF
TRBD2,TRBJ2-7,TRBV25-1,CASSPGLAGGSYEQYF
TRBD1,TRBJ2-7,TRBV25-1,CASSVGTAEQYF
-,TRBJ2-7,TRBV10-3,CAIREETGFGEQYF
-,TRBJ2-5,TRBV30,CAWSVQVSETQYF
-,TRBJ1-2,TRBV19,CASSPRDTASANYGYTF
-,TRBJ1-5,TRBV15,CATSTTVNLNQPQHF
-,TRBJ2-1,TRBV9,CASSASTHAAYNEQFF
TRBD1,TRBJ2-2,TRBV6-5,CASIGGQAPAGELFF
TRBD1,TRBJ1-2,TRBV6-5,CASSRGDGYTF
TRBD2,TRBJ2-5,TRBV24-1,CATRGTSGMAQYF
TRBD1,TRBJ2-3,TRBV20-1,CSAKQTGPSRTDTQYF
TRBD1,TRBJ2-1,TRBV20-1,CSAPGGGFRMNEQFF